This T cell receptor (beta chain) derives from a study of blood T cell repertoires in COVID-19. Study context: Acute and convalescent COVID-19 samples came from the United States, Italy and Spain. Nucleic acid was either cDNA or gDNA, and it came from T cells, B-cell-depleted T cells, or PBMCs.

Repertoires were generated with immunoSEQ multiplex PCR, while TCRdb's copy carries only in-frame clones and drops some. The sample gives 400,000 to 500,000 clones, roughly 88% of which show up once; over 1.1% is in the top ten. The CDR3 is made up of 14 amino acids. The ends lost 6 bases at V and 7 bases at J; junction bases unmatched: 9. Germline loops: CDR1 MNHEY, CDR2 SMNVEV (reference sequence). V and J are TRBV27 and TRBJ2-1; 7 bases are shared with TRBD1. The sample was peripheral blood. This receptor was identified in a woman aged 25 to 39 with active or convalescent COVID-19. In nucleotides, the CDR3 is TGTGCCAGCAGAGGACAGGCGCCGGTGAATGAGCAGTTCTTC. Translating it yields CASRGQAPVNEQFF.